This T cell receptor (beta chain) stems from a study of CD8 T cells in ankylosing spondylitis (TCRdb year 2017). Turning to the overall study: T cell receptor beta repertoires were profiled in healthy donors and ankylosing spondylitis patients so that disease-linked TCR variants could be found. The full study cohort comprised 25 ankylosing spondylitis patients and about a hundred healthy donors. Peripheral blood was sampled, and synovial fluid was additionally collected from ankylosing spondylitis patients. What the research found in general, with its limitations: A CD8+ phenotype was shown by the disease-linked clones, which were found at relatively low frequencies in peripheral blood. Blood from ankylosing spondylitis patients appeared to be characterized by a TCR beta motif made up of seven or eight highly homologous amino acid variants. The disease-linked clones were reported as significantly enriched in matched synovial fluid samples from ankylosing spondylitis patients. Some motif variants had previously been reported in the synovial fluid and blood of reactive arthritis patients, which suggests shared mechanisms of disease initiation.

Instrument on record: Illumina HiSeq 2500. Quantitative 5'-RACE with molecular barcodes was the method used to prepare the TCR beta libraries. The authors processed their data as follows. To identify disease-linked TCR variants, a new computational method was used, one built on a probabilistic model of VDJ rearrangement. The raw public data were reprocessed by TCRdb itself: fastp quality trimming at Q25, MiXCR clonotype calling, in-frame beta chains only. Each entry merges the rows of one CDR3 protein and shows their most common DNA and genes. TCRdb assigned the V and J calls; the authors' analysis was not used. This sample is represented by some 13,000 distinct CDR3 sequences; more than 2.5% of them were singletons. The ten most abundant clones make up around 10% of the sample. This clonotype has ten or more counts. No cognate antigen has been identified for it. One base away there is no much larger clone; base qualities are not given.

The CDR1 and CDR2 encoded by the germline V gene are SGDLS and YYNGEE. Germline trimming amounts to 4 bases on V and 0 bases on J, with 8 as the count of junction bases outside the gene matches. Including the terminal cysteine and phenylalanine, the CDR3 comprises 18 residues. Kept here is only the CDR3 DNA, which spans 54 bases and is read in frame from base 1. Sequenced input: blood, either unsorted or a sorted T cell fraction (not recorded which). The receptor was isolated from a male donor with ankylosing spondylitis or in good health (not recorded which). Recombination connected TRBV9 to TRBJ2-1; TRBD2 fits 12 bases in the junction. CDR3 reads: CASSSRTSGAGSYNEQFF. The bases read TGTGCCAGCAGCTCCCGGACTAGCGGGGCAGGCTCCTACAATGAGCAGTTCTTC.